This TCR beta chain was recovered during a study of radiotherapy plus CTLA-4 blockade in lung cancer. Trimming shortened V by 2 bases and J by 2 bases, and 7 bases separated the two germline ends. This CDR3 spans 13 amino acids. Germline assignment: CDR1 SGHTA and CDR2 FQGNSA. This clone has only one observation. The assay was immunoSEQ multiplex PCR, and TCRdb's table has in-frame clones only and misses some. The sample has about 120,000 clones, around 75% seen once; the top ten hold over 4%. V gene TRBV7-2 combines with J gene TRBJ2-7; unclear D gene. This TCR was sampled from a human donor with non-small cell lung cancer who had a partial response to radiotherapy plus ipilimumab. Material: peripheral blood, obtained from a patient treated with radiotherapy plus ipilimumab. The CDR3: CASSLWQAYEQYF. In nucleotides, the CDR3 is TGTGCCAGCAGCTTATGGCAAGCCTACGAGCAGTACTTC.